One and the same sample provided the 26 T cell receptor beta chains below, sequenced in a study of T-cell reconstitution after alpha-beta-depleted transplantation in children. Construction of the TCRbeta library involved unique molecular identifiers. TCRdb ran MiXCR on the PCR reads and lists one entry per CDR3 protein. The repertoire consists of approximately 240,000 distinct CDR3 sequences, with roughly 10% occurring once and the leading ten covering 5.5% to 8%. Sequencing used PBMCs from the stem cell graft donor, obtained from the stem cell graft. Receptor source: a human donor who donated a stem cell graft to a child with acute lymphoblastic leukemia.

This clonotype was detected only a few times. The chain recombines TRBV4-2 with TRBJ1-4, with D perhaps TRBD1 (6 bases). Trimming removed 3 bases from V and 5 bases from J, with 16 bases in between. The germline V gene has CDR1 LGHNA and CDR2 YNFKEQ. The CDR3 runs 16 residues. The CDR3 loop reads CASSHRAGVDNEKLFF. As DNA, the CDR3 is TGTGCCAGCAGCCACCGCGCAGGGGTCGACAATGAAAAACTGTTTTTT.

This clonotype was seen at least ten times. The rearrangement joins TRBV4-2 to TRBJ1-1; D call uncertain. Germline values: CDR1 LGHNA, CDR2 YNFKEQ. V was clipped by 0 bases and J by 7 bases, with 12 bases between them. The CDR3 length is 14 residues. CDR3 DNA: TGTGCCAGCAGCCAAGATCTTGGGTGGGGTGAAGCTTTCTTT. It yields the protein CASSQDLGWGEAFF.

The chain has TRBV10-3 and TRBJ1-1; 9 bases are a match to TRBD1. This CDR3 comprises 14 residues. Unmatched junction bases numbered 5, after V lost 7 bases and J lost 2 bases. CDR1 is ENHRY, CDR2 SYGVKD, per germline. The DNA of the CDR3 is TGTGCCATCAAACCGGGACAGGGAAACACTGAAGCTTTCTTT. Amino acid sequence: CAIKPGQGNTEAFF.

Many counts were recorded for this clonotype. This chain joins TRBV20-1 and TRBJ2-1; 10 bases line up with TRBD1. The ends lost 3 bases at V and 15 bases at J; junction bases unmatched: 14. CDR1 and CDR2 (germline): DFQATT, SNEGSKA (reference sequence). The CDR3 extends over 14 amino acids. CDR3: CSASIMGQGTVGFF. The CDR3 DNA sequence: TGCAGTGCTAGTATAATGGGACAGGGGACGGTGGGGTTCTTC.

The chain employs TRBV4-3 and TRBJ1-6; TRBD1 is a possible D gene (5 bases). Germline CDR1 and CDR2: LGHNA and YSLEER. With 1 base removed from V and 9 bases from J, the gap between germline ends came to 19 bases. The CDR3 contains 17 residues. The CDR3 DNA reads TGCGCCAGCAGCCAAGGGTCGGCGGGCCTGGGGGGTTCACCCCTCCACTTT. Its translation: CASSQGSAGLGGSPLHF.

This chain links TRBV27 with TRBJ1-1; D gene ambiguous. The CDR3 sequence is 11 residues long. V lost 6 bases and J lost 5, with 7 bases in between. Germline V gene data show CDR1 as MNHEY and CDR2 as SMNVEV (reference sequence). The CDR3 coding sequence is TGTGCCAGCAGATTTCGAACTGAAGCTTTCTTT. Residues: CASRFRTEAFF.

Written as DNA, the CDR3 is TGTGCCAGCAGTTACTCGAGGGACAGAACCCAAGAGACCCAGTACTTC. Translating it yields CASSYSRDRTQETQYF. The V call is TRBV6-5, the J call TRBJ2-5; TRBD1 aligns across 7 bases. There are 16 residues in the CDR3. Germline-derived CDR1 and CDR2 are MNHEY and SVGAGI. Trimming took 0 bases from V and 1 from J; bases not matched to a gene: 5.

This clonotype was seen a few times. Here the CDR3 DNA reads TGTGCCAGCAGTTTAACGACTCCCGGAGGGACAGAAAATCAGCCCCAGCATTTT. It specifies CASSLTTPGGTENQPQHF. The V and J genes are TRBV27 and TRBJ1-5; TRBD1 matches 7 bases. The germline V gene encodes CDR1 MNHEY and CDR2 SMNVEV (reference sequence). The CDR3 length is 18 residues. V lost 2 bases, J lost 4 bases, and 14 bases stayed unmatched.

This clonotype has a handful of counts. The chain is built from TRBV7-9 and TRBJ2-3; D perhaps matches TRBD1 (8 bases). There are 15 residues in the CDR3. Germline V gene sequence: CDR1 SEHNR, CDR2 FQNEAQ (reference sequence). V dropped 4 bases and J dropped 4 bases, with 15 bases sitting between them. CDR3 region: CASSSTGGDADTQYF. The CDR3 DNA sequence: TGTGCCAGCAGCTCAACAGGGGGGGATGCAGATACGCAGTATTTT.

V is TRBV10-3 and J is TRBJ2-3, with 11 bases fitting TRBD2. CDR1 and CDR2 (germline): ENHRY, SYGVKD. The CDR3 length is 19 residues. Trimming at V came to 3 bases and at J to 1 base, leaving 12 bases not matched to a gene. The CDR3 reads CAISDLRVGLAGGTDTQYF. The CDR3 DNA follows: TGTGCCATCAGTGATCTCCGTGTTGGACTAGCGGGTGGCACAGATACGCAGTATTTT.

The rearrangement links TRBV12-3 or TRBV12-4 to TRBJ2-3, with TRBD2 as a possible D gene (6 bases). The CDR3 has 12 residues. The V end lost 5 bases, the J end lost 3 bases, and 6 bases lay between the germline ends. In nucleotides, the CDR3 is TGTGCCAGCAGTGGACTAACAGATACGCAGTATTTT. Its translation is CASSGLTDTQYF.

This clonotype was seen many times. The chain joins TRBV15 to TRBJ2-1, with D possibly matching TRBD2 (6 bases). CDR3 length equals 17 residues. Germline CDR1 LNHNV, CDR2 YYDKDF (reference sequence). Trimming pared 1 base from V and 9 bases from J, leaving 22 bases between. CDR3 in amino acids: CATSRVTGARTPPEQFF. In DNA, the CDR3 is TGTGCCACCAGCAGAGTGACGGGAGCTCGTACCCCGCCTGAGCAGTTCTTC.

This clonotype showed up just a few times. The chain is built from TRBV3-1 and TRBJ2-5; D remains unclear. The V gene lost 3 bases and the J gene lost 5 bases, with 7 bases spanning the gap. This CDR3 has 12 residues. Germline assignment: CDR1 LGHDT and CDR2 YNNKEL (reference sequence). In nucleotides, the CDR3 is TGTGCCAGCAGCCACGGTATGGAGACCCAGTACTTC. It is translated as CASSHGMETQYF.

This clonotype showed up many times. The rearrangement uses TRBV6-2 or TRBV6-3 and TRBJ2-7; TRBD2 agrees at 10 bases. This CDR3 spans 15 amino acids. Germline V lookup: CDR1 MNHEY, CDR2 SVGEGT. V was pared by 6 bases and J by 2 bases, with 7 bases of the junction left unmatched. CDR3 DNA: TGTGCCAGCAGATCACTAGCGGGGCGGACCTACGAGCAGTACTTC. Translation gives CASRSLAGRTYEQYF.

This clonotype was seen a few times. The chain couples TRBV19 to TRBJ1-1; 10 bases are shared with TRBD1. CDR1 and CDR2 from the germline V gene are LNHDA and SQIVND (reference sequence). CDR3 length equals 15 residues. Germline trimming cut 5 bases from V and 3 bases from J; bases unmatched to any gene: 6. The CDR3 sequence: CASSFQTGGYTEAFF. As DNA, the CDR3 is TGTGCCAGTAGTTTTCAGACAGGGGGCTACACTGAAGCTTTCTTT.

In this sample, this clonotype turned up many times. The rearrangement uses TRBV6-6 and TRBJ2-7; the D is unclear. The CDR3 totals 15 residues. Germline CDR1 and CDR2: MNHNY and SVGAGI (reference sequence). V lost 2 bases to trimming and J lost 0 bases, with 11 bases between them. CDR3 residues: CASSYGPNLSYEQYF. As DNA, the CDR3 is TGTGCCAGCAGTTACGGCCCTAACCTCTCCTACGAGCAGTACTTC.

This clonotype was observed a handful of times. The rearrangement joins TRBV5-4 to TRBJ2-2, with 8 bases fitting TRBD2. This CDR3 comprises 16 residues. The ends lost 4 bases at V and 3 bases at J; junction bases unmatched: 8. Germline V gene sequence: CDR1 SGHNT, CDR2 YYREEE (reference sequence). The CDR3 bases are TGTGCCAGCAGCCCGGGGGGGGGTGCGGACACCGGGGAGCTGTTTTTT. This sequence encodes CASSPGGGADTGELFF.

This clonotype was counted at least ten times. The V and J genes are TRBV11-2 and TRBJ1-1, with D perhaps TRBD1 (5 bases). Looked up from germline, CDR1 is SGHAT and CDR2 is FQNNGV. The CDR3 has 16 amino acids. V was cut by 1 base and J by 4 bases, with 16 bases left in between. The CDR3 nucleotides read TGTGCCAGCAGCTTAGCCATGGGCAGGGCGGGCACTGAAGCTTTCTTT. Its protein product is CASSLAMGRAGTEAFF.

This clonotype was picked up many times. The V gene is TRBV28, the J gene TRBJ1-1; no clear D gene. This CDR3 has 11 residues. Germline V gene sequence: CDR1 MDHEN, CDR2 SYDVKM. V shed 4 bases and J shed 11 bases, with 11 bases lying between them. The CDR3: CASSSPSEAFF. DNA of the CDR3: TGTGCCAGCAGTTCCCCCAGCGAGGCTTTCTTT.

This clonotype has ten or more counts. This chain joins TRBV7-2 and TRBJ1-1; D is uncertain. The germline V gene encodes CDR1 SGHTA and CDR2 FQGNSA. With 1 base removed from V and 3 bases from J, the gap between germline ends came to 12 bases. This CDR3 has 15 amino acids. CDR3 coding DNA: TGTGCCAGCAGCTTAGATTCAACGGTGGACACTGAAGCTTTCTTT. This encodes CASSLDSTVDTEAFF.

The chain carries TRBV5-1 and TRBJ1-2, with D maybe TRBD1 (5 bases). Deletions cut 0 bases from V and 3 bases from J, with 12 bases between. The V gene's germline CDR1 is SGHRS and CDR2 YFSETQ. This CDR3 is 15 amino acids long. The CDR3 DNA follows: TGCGCCAGCAGCTTGGAAGGGACTTCATACTATGGCTACACCTTC. Its protein product is CASSLEGTSYYGYTF.

The gene calls are TRBV15 and TRBJ1-2, with D possibly TRBD1 on 5 matching bases. Germline CDR1 reads LNHNV; CDR2 reads YYDKDF (reference sequence). Trimming removed 0 bases from V and 8 bases from J, with 10 bases in between. The CDR3 runs to 13 residues. The CDR3 DNA reads TGTGCCACCAGCAGAGATATAGGGGACGGCTACACCTTC. Protein product: CATSRDIGDGYTF.

This clonotype was seen repeatedly, ten times or more. The rearrangement joins TRBV5-1 to TRBJ2-7, with a weak D call TRBD2 (6 bases). Trimming removed 0 bases at V and 1 base at J, with 8 bases between. The CDR3 spans 14 residues. Looked up from germline, CDR1 is SGHRS and CDR2 is YFSETQ. The CDR3 reads CASSLGRGSYEQYF. CDR3 bases: TGCGCCAGCAGCTTGGGGCGGGGTTCCTACGAGCAGTACTTC.

The chain couples TRBV7-9 to TRBJ2-5; TRBD2 agrees at 10 bases. CDR3 length: 16 amino acids. V trimming: 1 base; J trimming: 1 base; junction bases outside the gene matches: 3. In germline, CDR1 is SEHNR, CDR2 FQNEAQ (reference sequence). The DNA for the CDR3 is TGTGCCAGCAGCTTAGGACCTAGCGGGGGCCAAGAGACCCAGTACTTC. Translated, it gives CASSLGPSGGQETQYF.

This clonotype came up many times. V gene TRBV27 combines with J gene TRBJ2-1, with D hard to call. V was cut by 0 bases and J by 7 bases, with 7 bases left in between. From germline, CDR1 is MNHEY and CDR2 SMNVEV (reference sequence). The CDR3 consists of 13 residues. CDR3 nucleotide sequence: TGTGCCAGCAGTTTATCCGACGTGAATGAGCAGTTCTTC. Translated: CASSLSDVNEQFF.

This chain joins TRBV11-2 and TRBJ2-1, with unresolved D. The V gene's germline CDR1 is SGHAT and CDR2 FQNNGV. Trimming took 5 bases from V and 8 from J, leaving 25 bases between them. The CDR3 is made up of 17 amino acids. CDR3 in DNA: TGTGCCAGCAGCCGTTCGGTTGGGCTAAAGGTCTGGGATGAGCAGTTCTTC. Translation gives CASSRSVGLKVWDEQFF.